This T cell receptor (beta chain) originates from a study of blood T cell repertoires in COVID-19. Overall study context: The study drew acute and convalescent COVID-19 samples from the United States, Italy and Spain. From T cells, B-cell-depleted T cells, or PBMCs came the material, which was cDNA or gDNA.

In the authors' methods: The assay estimated nucleated cells by amplifying reference gene primers. Sequenced by immunoSEQ multiplex PCR; TCRdb stores in-frame clones only, minus some. That table gives V, J and clone size, and the DNA gave D and trimming. The profile shows roughly 310,000 clones, 70% to 90% of them singletons. The length of the CDR3 is 14 residues. Germline CDR1 KGHDR, CDR2 SFDVKD. Trimming stripped 5 bases from V and 0 bases from J, with 8 bases between. The specimen sequenced was peripheral blood. The chain combines TRBV24-1 with TRBJ2-3, with D hard to call. The TCR originated in a woman between 50 and 59 years old with active or convalescent COVID-19. In DNA, the CDR3 is TGTGCCACCAGTGGGAGCGCTAGCACAGATACGCAGTATTTT. This sequence encodes CATSGSASTDTQYF.